This TCR beta chain was documented in a study of OX40 agonist ivuxolimab in advanced cancers. Study-level information: The mean age was 60 years, ranging from about 20 to 79, with 65% to 85% of participants male.

Profiled with immunoSEQ multiplex PCR; TCRdb holds only in-frame clones, not every one. The table includes about 37,000 clones, around four fifths detected once. CDR1 SNHLY and CDR2 FYNNEI come from the germline V gene. With 5 bases removed from V and 1 base from J, the gap between germline ends came to 9 bases. CDR3 size: 14 residues. The TCR comes from an adult with an advanced solid tumor such as melanoma, head and neck, liver or kidney cancer. This sequence joins TRBV2 and TRBJ1-3, with a tentative D call TRBD1 (5 bases). The source material was CD4+ or CD8+ T cells sorted from blood, sampled in a trial of the OX40 agonist ivuxolimab. The CDR3 nucleotides read TGTGCCAGCAGTAACAGGCAGTCTGGAAACACCATATATTTT. This gives the protein CASSNRQSGNTIYF.